This T cell receptor (beta chain) appears in the sequencing data of a study of regulatory T cells in long-lasting Graves disease. General observations from the study: Comparison showed that persistent patients shared more public clonotypes (under 3,000) than new patients (approximately 1,000).

Time point specified: newly diagnosed GD, antithyroid drugs for less than 3 months. PBMC RNA served as the TCR library source. Both iRepertoire HTBI primers and Arm-PCR of CDR3 regions were used to build the TCR beta libraries. Authors' analysis steps: Overall, samples carried around 60 TRBV and 14 TRBJ segments. MiXCR, applied by TCRdb to the multiplex PCR reads, yields one record per CDR3 protein. TCRdb, rather than the study authors, made the V and J calls. The sample holds about 470,000 distinct CDR3 sequences, just under 15% seen once. The V end was cut by 5 bases, the J end by 13 bases, with 27 bases between. CDR1 MNHNS and CDR2 SASEGT come from the germline V gene. The CDR3 is 16 amino acids. This clonotype was seen just once. Its antigen remains unknown. The same data also contributed to another study, on T cells in Graves' hyperthyroidism and ophthalmopathy. As reported in that work: Disease duration under 2 months; hyperthyroidism patients were aged 18 to 65. The HTBI primer set drove a first-round RT-PCR of the TCR CDR3.

The rearrangement joins TRBV6-1 to TRBJ2-4; TRBD1 or TRBD2 may be the D gene (5 bases each). This sample comprised peripheral blood mononuclear cells (PBMCs), obtained at new diagnosis, from a patient treated with antithyroid drugs. The receptor comes from a woman in her thirties with Graves disease. This chain's CDR3 is CASSPFSGTSWNEQYF. The DNA of the CDR3 is TGTGCCAGCAGTCCTTTTTCCGGGACCAGTTGGAATGAGCAGTACTTC.